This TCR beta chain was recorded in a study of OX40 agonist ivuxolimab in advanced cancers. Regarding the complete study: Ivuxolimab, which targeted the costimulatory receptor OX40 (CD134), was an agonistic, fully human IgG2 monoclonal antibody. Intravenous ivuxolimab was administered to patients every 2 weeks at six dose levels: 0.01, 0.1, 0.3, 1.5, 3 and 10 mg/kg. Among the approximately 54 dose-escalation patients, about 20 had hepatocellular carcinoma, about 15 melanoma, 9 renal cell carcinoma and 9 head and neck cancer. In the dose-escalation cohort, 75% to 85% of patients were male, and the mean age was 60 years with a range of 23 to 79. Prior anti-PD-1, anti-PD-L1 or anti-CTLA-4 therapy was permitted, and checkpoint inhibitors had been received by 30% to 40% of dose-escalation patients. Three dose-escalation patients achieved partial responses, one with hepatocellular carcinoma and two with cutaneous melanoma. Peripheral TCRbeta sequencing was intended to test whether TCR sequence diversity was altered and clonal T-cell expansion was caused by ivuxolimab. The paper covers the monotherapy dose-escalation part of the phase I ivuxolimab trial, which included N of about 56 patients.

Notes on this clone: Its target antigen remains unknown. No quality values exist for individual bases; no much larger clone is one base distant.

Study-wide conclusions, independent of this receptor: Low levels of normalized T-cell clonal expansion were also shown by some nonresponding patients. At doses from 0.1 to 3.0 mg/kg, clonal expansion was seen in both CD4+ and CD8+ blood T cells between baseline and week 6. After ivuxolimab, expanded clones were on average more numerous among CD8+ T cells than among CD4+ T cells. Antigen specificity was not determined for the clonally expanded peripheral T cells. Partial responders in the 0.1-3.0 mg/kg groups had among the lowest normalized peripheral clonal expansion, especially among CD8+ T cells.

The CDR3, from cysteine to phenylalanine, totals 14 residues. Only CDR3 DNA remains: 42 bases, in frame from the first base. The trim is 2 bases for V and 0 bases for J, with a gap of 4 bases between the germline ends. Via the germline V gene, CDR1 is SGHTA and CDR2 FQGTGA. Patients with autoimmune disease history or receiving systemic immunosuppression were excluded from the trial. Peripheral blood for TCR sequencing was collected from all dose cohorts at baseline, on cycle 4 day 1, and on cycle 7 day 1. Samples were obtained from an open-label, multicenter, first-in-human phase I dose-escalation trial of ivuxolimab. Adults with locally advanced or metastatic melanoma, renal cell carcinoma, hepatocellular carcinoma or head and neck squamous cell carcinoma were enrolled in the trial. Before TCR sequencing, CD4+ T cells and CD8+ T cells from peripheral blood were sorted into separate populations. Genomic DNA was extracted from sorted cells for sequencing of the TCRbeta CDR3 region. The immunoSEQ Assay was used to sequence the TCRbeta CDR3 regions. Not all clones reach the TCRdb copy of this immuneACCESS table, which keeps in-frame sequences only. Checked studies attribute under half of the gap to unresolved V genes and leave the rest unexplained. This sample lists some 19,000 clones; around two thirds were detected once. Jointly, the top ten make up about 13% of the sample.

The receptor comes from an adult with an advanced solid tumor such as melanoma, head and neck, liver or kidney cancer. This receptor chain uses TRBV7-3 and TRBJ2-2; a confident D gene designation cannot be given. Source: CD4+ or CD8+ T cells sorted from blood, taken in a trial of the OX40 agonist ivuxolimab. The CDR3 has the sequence CASSLVTNTGELFF. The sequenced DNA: TGTGCCAGCAGCTTAGTCACGAACACCGGGGAGCTGTTTTTT. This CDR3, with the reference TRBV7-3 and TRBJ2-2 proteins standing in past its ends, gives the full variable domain GAGVSQTPSNKVTEKGKYVELRCDPISGHTALYWYRQSLGQGPEFLIYFQGTGAADDSGLPNDRFFAVRPEGSVSTLKIQRTERGDSAVYLCASSLVTNTGELFFGEGSRLTVL.